This T cell receptor beta chain stems from a study of OX40 agonist ivuxolimab in advanced cancers. Study-wide background: Patients receiving dose escalation had hepatocellular carcinoma, melanoma, renal cell or head and neck cancer. Whole-study results and caveats: Circulating CD4+ and CD8+ T cells showed clonal expansion by week 6 at 0.1 to 3.0 mg/kg.

Germline CDR1 is LNHNV and CDR2 is YYDKDF (reference sequence). The ends were cut back, 3 bases at V and 4 bases at J, with 11 bases in the middle. The CDR3 has 14 amino acids. Patients who had autoimmune disease history or got systemic immunosuppression were left out. Clones were read by immunoSEQ multiplex PCR, and TCRdb kept only the in-frame ones, dropping some. The table has about 81,000 clones, more than 75% seen once. A word on this clone: No antigen is known for it.

The receptor comes from an adult with an advanced solid tumor such as melanoma, head and neck, liver or kidney cancer. Source: CD4+ or CD8+ T cells sorted from blood, taken in a trial of the OX40 agonist ivuxolimab. V usage is TRBV15 and J usage is TRBJ2-3; D gene ambiguous. CDR3: CATSRSPRADTQYF. The CDR3 bases are TGTGCCACCAGCAGGAGCCCTAGGGCAGATACGCAGTATTTT.